The present TCR beta chain was sequenced within a study of breast tumors, draining lymph nodes, adjacent tissues. TCRdb called the multiplex PCR reads again in MiXCR, with one record for every CDR3 protein. The repertoire holds approximately 280,000 distinct CDR3 sequences, with roughly 30% as singletons. Breast cancer patients provided tissue from their axillary draining lymph nodes. On this clonotype: The antigen is not known.

Overall study results and limits: Compared with lymph nodes, tumors were less diverse; compared with nontumor tissue, more. Luminal-like breast cancer showed significantly greater tumor-nontumor repertoire similarity than basal-like breast cancer did. Findings are consistent with lymph node origin and intratumoral expansion of most tumor T cells.

Sequenced: axillary lymph node tissue. The receptor was isolated from a female donor with breast cancer. Some clones in this sample may be carry-over from other donors' samples.

The CDR3 loop reads CASSPGTGEAFF. In nucleotides, the CDR3 is TGTGCCAGCAGCCCCGGGACAGGTGAAGCTTTCTTT. V is TRBV7-3 and J is TRBJ1-1, with 8 nucleotides matching TRBD1. With V trimmed by 5 bases and J by 7 bases, 3 bases remained unmatched. CDR1 and CDR2 from the germline V gene are SGHTA and FQGTGA. The CDR3 extends over 12 amino acids.